The TCR beta chain described here comes from a study of early T cells in non-severe SARS-CoV-2 infection. Across the study: It was bulk RNA from unsorted whole blood that was sequenced, and the chains were unpaired.

TCRdb analysed the 5' RACE reads with MiXCR anew, one entry per CDR3 protein. The table records some 46,000 distinct CDR3 sequences, about 6.5% of them present only once. This clonotype was seen repeatedly, ten times or more. V lost 4 bases to trimming and J lost 5 bases; unmatched junction nucleotides: 1. This CDR3 is built from 13 residues. Germline CDR1 and CDR2: SGHVS and FQNEAQ. The TCR sequence derives from an adult who was a healthcare worker with PCR-confirmed SARS-CoV-2 infection or an uninfected control (not recorded which). This chain connects TRBV7-8 to TRBJ2-1, with 8 nucleotides matching TRBD1. This sample comprised whole blood, obtained at baseline. CDR3 amino acids: CASSSDRDNEQFF. The DNA of the CDR3 is TGTGCCAGCAGCTCGGACAGGGACAATGAGCAGTTCTTC.